This T cell receptor beta chain was recovered during a study of T cell changes during pregnancy in multiple sclerosis (dated by TCRdb to about 2019). In terms of the full investigation: The study examined how the T cell repertoire changed over the course of pregnancy in women with multiple sclerosis.

From its cysteine to its phenylalanine, the CDR3 spans 13 amino acids. The kept DNA is CDR3 alone, 39 bases in frame from the first base. As encoded in the germline V gene, CDR1 is SGHRS while CDR2 is YFSETQ. V loses 2 bases, J loses 2 bases, and the germline ends lie 8 bases apart. Library creation used the immunoSEQ multiplex PCR assay. TCRdb retrieved this table from immuneACCESS and kept in-frame rearrangements only. Not all clones are present; in checked studies, unresolved V genes account for under half, and no reason is known for the remainder. The sample table lists about 36,000 clones, roughly 91% of them with a count of one. The top ten clones comprise around 0.45% of the sample. About this clone: Its antigen specificity is not known. The sample holds no much larger clone one base away, and base qualities are not on file.

The chain uses TRBV5-1 and TRBJ2-7; no D gene call is confident. Sequences were derived from CD4+ T cells from peripheral blood mononuclear cells, sampled in the second trimester of pregnancy. The origin of this receptor is a female donor in good health, enrolled as a control in a pregnancy study. The nucleotide sequence reads as follows: TGCGCCAGCAGCTTCGGCCAGGCCTACGAGCAGTACTTC. Its translation is CASSFGQAYEQYF.